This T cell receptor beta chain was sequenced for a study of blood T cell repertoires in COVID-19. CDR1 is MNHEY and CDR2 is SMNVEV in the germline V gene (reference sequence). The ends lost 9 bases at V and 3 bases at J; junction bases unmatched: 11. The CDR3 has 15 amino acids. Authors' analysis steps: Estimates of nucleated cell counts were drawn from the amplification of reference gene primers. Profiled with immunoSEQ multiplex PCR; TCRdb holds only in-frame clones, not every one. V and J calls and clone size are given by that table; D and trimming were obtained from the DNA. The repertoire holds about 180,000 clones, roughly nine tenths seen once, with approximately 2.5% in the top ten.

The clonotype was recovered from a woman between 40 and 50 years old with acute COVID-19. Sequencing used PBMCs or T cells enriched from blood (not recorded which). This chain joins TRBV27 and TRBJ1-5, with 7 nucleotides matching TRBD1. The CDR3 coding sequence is TGTGCCAGTCCCGCGACAGGGACCCTCAATCAGCCCCAGCATTTT. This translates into CASPATGTLNQPQHF.